The table lists the clone carrying this T cell receptor beta chain with many counts. Antigen: not known. The data were taken from a study of prognosis after radiotherapy for stage I lung cancer. About the research overall: Seven or eight patients presented with squamous cell carcinoma, 11 to 12 with adenocarcinoma.

From genomic DNA, TCR beta CDR3 was amplified by two-round multiplex PCR. The use of primers specific to each TRBV and TRBJ gene characterized first-round PCR. TCRdb analysed the multiplex PCR reads with MiXCR anew, one entry per CDR3 protein. There are fewer than 35,000 distinct CDR3 sequences in the sample; under 60% occur only once, and approximately 16% lies in the top ten. There were about 6 milliliters of peripheral blood drawn at each of two time points. The V end lost 0 bases, the J end lost 2 bases, and 8 bases lay between the germline ends. CDR1 and CDR2 from the germline V gene are MNHEY and SVGEGT. The CDR3 sequence is 15 residues long. Findings and caveats of the study: Compared with a median of 10,088 beforehand, unique TCR clone counts dropped to roughly 7,400 after stereotactic body radiation therapy.

The specimen comprised PBMCs, sampled before or after stereotactic body radiation therapy (not recorded which). The receptor comes from a donor of 50 years or more with non-small cell lung cancer. The chain is built from TRBV6-2 or TRBV6-3 and TRBJ2-1, with D possibly being TRBD1 or TRBD2 (6 bases each). CDR3 in amino acids: CASSYSRGAYNEQFF. The CDR3 nucleotides read TGTGCCAGCAGTTACTCGAGGGGGGCCTACAATGAGCAGTTCTTC.